Below are 10 T cell receptor beta chains sequenced from a single sample in a study of blood T cell repertoires in COVID-19 (dated by TCRdb to about 2020). The library came from the immunoSEQ multiplex PCR assay. Imported from immuneACCESS, the table was reduced by TCRdb to in-frame sequences with V and J called. These copies leave out some clones; in studies compared against another copy, an unresolved V gene accounts for under half, and the cause of the remainder is not known. For this sample there are 200,000 to 250,000 clones; 90% appear just once. The ten largest make up over 13% of the sample. Sequenced sample: PBMCs or T cells enriched from blood (not recorded which). These receptors all stem from a man aged 25 to 45 who had been exposed to COVID-19.

This chain's CDR3 is CASSYDRASYTF. The CDR3 DNA reads TGTGCCAGCAGCTACGACAGGGCCAGCTACACCTTC. The chain recombines TRBV7-2 with TRBJ1-2; 7 bases are a match to TRBD1. The V gene end was trimmed by 4 bases and the J gene end by 9 bases; junction bases not matched to a gene: 5. The CDR3 is made up of 12 amino acids. In germline, CDR1 is SGHTA, CDR2 FQGNSA.

The chain joins TRBV4-1 to TRBJ2-7, with TRBD1 identical over 8 bases. The V gene's germline CDR1 is MGHRA and CDR2 YSYEKL. The CDR3 covers 16 residues. V was clipped by 4 bases and J by 3 bases; unmatched bases: 11. CDR3 sequence reads: CASSPRGRTGNYEQYF. In nucleotides, the CDR3 is TGCGCCAGCAGCCCGAGAGGTCGGACAGGGAACTACGAGCAGTACTTC.

The chain couples TRBV5-1 to TRBJ1-3, with D perhaps matching TRBD1 (6 bases). Germline V gene sequence: CDR1 SGHRS, CDR2 YFSETQ. With 5 bases removed from V and 4 bases from J, the gap between germline ends came to 13 bases. The CDR3 is 14 amino acids. Here the CDR3 DNA reads TGCGCCAGCAGTTCCGACAGGCCCGGAAACACCATATATTTT. Translating gives CASSSDRPGNTIYF.

V usage is TRBV18 and J usage is TRBJ1-1; the match to TRBD1 covers 8 bases. J lost 7 bases, V lost 1 base, and 2 bases had no gene match. From germline, CDR1 is KGHSH and CDR2 LQKENI. This CDR3 is built from 13 residues. The DNA for the CDR3 is TGTGCCAGCTCACCACAAGGACAGGGTGAAGCTTTCTTT. Its translation is CASSPQGQGEAFF. The whole variable domain, filled in from reference TRBV18 and TRBJ1-1, reads NAGVMQNPRHLVRRRGQEARLRCSPMKGHSHVYWYRQLPEEGLKFMVYLQKENIIDESGMPKERFSAEFPKEGPSILRIQQVVRGDSAAYFCASSPQGQGEAFFGQGTRLTVV.

The V gene is TRBV2, the J gene TRBJ1-5; 8 nucleotides align to TRBD1. CDR3 size: 14 residues. V shed 6 bases and J 4 bases; nucleotides not matched to a gene: 5. Germline lookup yields CDR1 SNHLY and CDR2 FYNNEI. The CDR3 is CASSVDRVNQPQHF. DNA of the CDR3: TGTGCCAGCAGCGTGGACAGGGTAAATCAGCCCCAGCATTTT.

The J gene is TRBJ1-2, the V gene TRBV21-1; the listed D gene, TRBD1, was not tested against the DNA. TRBV21-1 counts as a pseudogene. The CDR3 extends over 13 amino acids. This CDR3 is CASSTGGDYGYTF. CDR3 DNA: TGTGCCAGCAGCACAGGGGGCGACTATGGCTACACCTTC.

The V gene is TRBV4-2, the J gene TRBJ1-1; D is ambiguous. The CDR3 covers 14 residues. The ends were cut back, 1 base at V and 4 bases at J, with 10 bases in the middle. Germline lookup yields CDR1 LGHNA and CDR2 YNFKEQ. The CDR3 sequence: CASSQVGLGTEAFF. The CDR3 DNA follows: TGTGCCAGCAGCCAAGTAGGCCTAGGCACTGAAGCTTTCTTT.

The V and J genes are TRBV20-1 and TRBJ2-5, with a possible D match to TRBD1 (5 bases). CDR1 and CDR2 from the germline V gene are DFQATT and SNEGSKA (reference sequence). Trimming cost V 7 bases and J 5 bases, with 11 bases left between them. The CDR3 has 11 amino acids. CDR3 protein: CSGRVGETQYF. The CDR3 DNA follows: TGCAGTGGCAGGGTTGGCGAGACCCAGTACTTC.

The rearrangement uses TRBV6-5 and TRBJ2-1; 12 positions agree with TRBD1. V gave up 11 bases and J gave up 8 bases; unmatched junction bases: 10. Germline V CDR1 and CDR2: MNHEY, SVGAGI. The CDR3 is 14 residues long. CDR3 amino acids: CAARLGQGAHEQFF. In DNA, the CDR3 is TGTGCCGCACGCTTGGGACAGGGGGCCCATGAGCAGTTCTTC.

The CDR3 region is CASTVQAHNTEAFF. As DNA, the CDR3 is TGTGCCAGCACCGTACAGGCCCACAACACTGAAGCTTTCTTT. The chain is built from TRBV2 and TRBJ1-1; a weak D match, TRBD1 (5 bases). CDR1 and CDR2 from the germline V gene are SNHLY and FYNNEI. Trimming left V 7 bases short and J 2 bases short, with 14 bases between. There are 14 residues in the CDR3.